These 26 T cell receptor beta chains were all obtained from the same sample, sequenced in a study of T cell repertoires in cytomegalovirus infection (dated by TCRdb to 2018 to 2020). The sequencer listed for this sample is Illumina HiSeq 1500. TCRdb took the public reads, trimmed them with fastp at Q25, ran MiXCR for clone calling and kept in-frame beta chains. Merged by CDR3 protein, the rows form single entries marked with the most common genes and DNA. This sample holds under 150,000 distinct CDR3 sequences; around 31% were observed only once. The top ten clonotypes cover around two fifths of the sample. Taken with the paper, the label for treatment or condition translates to: in vitro stimulation with specific CMV peptide epitopes to enrich CMV-specific T cells. Antigens of these TCRs are unknown. The sequencing here drew on CD8+ T cells from cultured PBMCs, taken from culture after CMV antigen stimulation. The receptor source for this set is a human donor in good health (CMV status not recorded). Some clones in this sample may be carry-over from other donors' samples.

V usage is TRBV6-6 and J usage is TRBJ2-5, with TRBD1 as a possible D gene (5 bases). The germline V and J ends were trimmed by 0 bases and 5 bases, with 22 bases remaining between them. The CDR3 is 18 residues long. In germline, CDR1 is MNHNY, CDR2 SVGAGI (reference sequence). CDR3 coding DNA: TGTGCCAGCAGTTACTCGAAGGGGCCGGCCGCCATTGGGGAGACCCAGTACTTC. This translates into CASSYSKGPAAIGETQYF.

The V and J genes are TRBV19 and TRBJ2-7, with D unresolved. Germline loops: CDR1 LNHDA, CDR2 SQIVND (reference sequence). There are 13 residues in the CDR3. V lost 1 base to trimming and J lost 7 bases, with 11 bases between them. This CDR3 is CASSIGQSGEQYF. The CDR3 DNA reads TGTGCCAGTAGTATAGGTCAGTCTGGGGAGCAGTACTTC.

The chain is built from TRBV4-3 and TRBJ2-5; D remains ambiguous. CDR1 LGHNA and CDR2 YSLEER come from the germline V gene. There are 15 residues in the CDR3. The V end lost 0 bases, the J end lost 1 base, and 9 bases lay between the germline ends. Here the CDR3 reads CASSQDRQIQETQYF. CDR3 DNA sequence: TGCGCCAGCAGCCAAGACCGGCAGATCCAAGAGACCCAGTACTTC.

This clonotype was counted only a few times. V and J are TRBV11-2 and TRBJ2-1; TRBD2 matches at 13 bases. Germline CDR1 SGHAT, CDR2 FQNNGV. V shed 0 bases and J 6 bases; nucleotides not matched to a gene: 2. The CDR3 has 16 amino acids. CDR3 in amino acids: CASSLELAGGLNEQFF. CDR3 bases: TGTGCCAGCAGCTTAGAACTAGCGGGGGGGCTCAATGAGCAGTTCTTC.

This rearrangement joins TRBV5-5 to TRBJ2-5, with 15 bases fitting TRBD2. Germline V CDR1 and CDR2: SGHKS, YYEKEE (reference sequence). The junction had 7 bases not matched to a gene; V was cut back by 3 bases and J by 1 base. The CDR3 has 18 amino acids. The DNA for the CDR3 is TGTGCCAGCAGCTCTGGACTAGCGGGGGGGCTTTTCCAAGAGACCCAGTACTTC. It is translated as CASSSGLAGGLFQETQYF.

V usage is TRBV7-4 and J usage is TRBJ2-7, with no clear D. This CDR3 has 11 amino acids. Trimming left V 4 bases short and J 7 bases short, with 8 bases between. The V gene's germline CDR1 is SGHVT and CDR2 SQSDAQ. In DNA, the CDR3 is TGTGCCAGCAGCTCCGGCTGGGAGCAGTACTTC. Translation gives CASSSGWEQYF.

This clonotype was counted only a few times. The rearrangement uses TRBV11-2 and TRBJ1-2; the D is unclear. From germline, CDR1 is SGHAT and CDR2 FQNNGV. The V end was cut by 5 bases, the J end by 6 bases, with 10 bases between. This CDR3 spans 12 amino acids. The CDR3 loop reads CASSPGEDGYTF. The CDR3 bases are TGTGCCAGCAGCCCCGGGGAGGATGGCTACACCTTC.

The rearrangement uses TRBV29-1 and TRBJ2-5; 8 bases agree with TRBD1. The CDR3 sequence is 15 residues long. CDR1 is SQVTM and CDR2 is ANQGSEA in the germline V gene. The V gene end was trimmed by 3 bases and the J gene end by 1 base; junction bases not matched to a gene: 7. Here the CDR3 reads CSVDFSGQAQETQYF. In nucleotides, the CDR3 is TGCAGCGTTGACTTTTCGGGACAGGCCCAAGAGACCCAGTACTTC.

The sample holds a few counts of this clonotype. This chain uses TRBV6-6 with TRBJ1-2; possible D gene TRBD1, 5 bases. Germline values: CDR1 MNHNY, CDR2 SVGAGI (reference sequence). The V end lost 0 bases, the J end lost 0 bases, and 11 bases lay between the germline ends. The length of the CDR3 is 16 residues. The CDR3 sequence is CASSYSMGEANYGYTF. CDR3 sequence (DNA): TGTGCCAGCAGTTACTCGATGGGGGAAGCTAACTATGGCTACACCTTC.

This clonotype was recorded at least ten times. The chain uses TRBV7-6 and TRBJ2-3; 7 bases align to TRBD2. Germline CDR1 reads SGHVS; CDR2 reads FNYEAQ. This CDR3 contains 16 residues. The junction had 10 bases not matched to a gene; V was cut back by 4 bases and J by 3 bases. The chain's CDR3 is CASSSHLGGRTDTQYF. The CDR3 nucleotides read TGTGCCAGCAGCTCCCACCTGGGGGGGAGGACAGATACGCAGTATTTT. Full variable domain (outside the CDR3, taken from reference TRBV7-6 and TRBJ2-3): GAGVSQSPRYKVTKRGQDVALRCDPISGHVSLYWYRQALGQGPEFLTYFNYEAQQDKSGLPNDRFSAERPEGSISTLTIQRTEQRDSAMYRCASSSHLGGRTDTQYFGPGTRLTVL.

The chain is built from TRBV9 and TRBJ1-1; D is perhaps TRBD1 (5 bases). The CDR3 sequence is 10 residues long. With 7 bases removed from V and 11 bases from J, the gap between germline ends came to 12 bases. CDR1 is SGDLS, CDR2 YYNGEE, per germline. The CDR3 reads CASGPKGAFF. CDR3 nucleotide sequence: TGTGCCAGCGGGCCCAAGGGGGCTTTCTTT.

This clonotype was picked up a small number of times. The CDR3 spells CASSSKLGDKAFF. The CDR3, as DNA: TGTGCCAGCAGTTCGAAACTCGGAGACAAAGCTTTCTTT. The V and J genes are TRBV12-3 or TRBV12-4 and TRBJ1-1; D remains unclear. This CDR3 is built from 13 residues. Deletions cut 4 bases from V and 9 bases from J, with 15 bases between.

The genes are TRBV6-5 and TRBJ2-2, with D hard to call. V lost 8 bases and J lost 1, with 14 bases in between. From germline, CDR1 is MNHEY and CDR2 SVGAGI. The CDR3 consists of 15 residues. The chain's CDR3 is CASWSPAENTGELFF. The CDR3 DNA reads as TGTGCCAGCTGGAGTCCCGCGGAGAACACCGGGGAGCTGTTTTTT.

Here the CDR3 reads CASSHHTGSNTDTQYF. DNA of the CDR3: TGTGCCAGCAGCCACCACACAGGGTCTAACACAGATACGCAGTATTTT. The gene calls are TRBV13 and TRBJ2-3; D perhaps matches TRBD1 (6 bases). The CDR3 sequence is 16 residues long. CDR1 is PRHDT, CDR2 FYEKMQ, per germline (reference sequence). V was shortened by 5 bases and J by 2 bases, with 17 bases between the two germline ends.

There are many counts of this clonotype. The rearrangement links TRBV4-1 to TRBJ1-2; possible D gene TRBD1, 5 bases. The CDR3 length is 15 residues. Trimming shortened V by 0 bases and J by 1 base, and 9 bases separated the two germline ends. Germline CDR1 MGHRA, CDR2 YSYEKL. This CDR3 reads CASSQDFQGNYGYTF. The CDR3 bases are TGCGCCAGCAGCCAAGATTTCCAGGGTAACTATGGCTACACCTTC.

There are a few counts of this clonotype. This chain joins TRBV10-3 and TRBJ2-3; 12 bases line up with TRBD1. The J segment lost 1 base and the V segment lost 10 bases, leaving 15 bases of the junction unmatched. The CDR3 totals 18 residues. Germline assignment: CDR1 ENHRY and CDR2 SYGVKD. The CDR3 coding sequence is TGTGCCACGCTCCCGGGACAGGGGGCGGGATGGGGCACAGATACGCAGTATTTT. Amino acid sequence: CATLPGQGAGWGTDTQYF.

The chain has TRBV2 and TRBJ2-1; either TRBD1 or TRBD2 may fit D (6 bases each). Germline V CDR1 and CDR2: SNHLY, FYNNEI. Trimming left V 2 bases short and J 8 bases short, with 16 bases between. The CDR3 has 15 residues. The CDR3 reads CASSERGALGDEQFF. The DNA of the CDR3 is TGTGCCAGCAGTGAAAGGGGGGCGTTGGGAGATGAGCAGTTCTTC.

The chain links TRBV7-9 to TRBJ2-3; 13 nucleotides align to TRBD2. CDR3 length: 17 residues. Per the germline V gene, CDR1 is SEHNR and CDR2 is FQNEAQ (reference sequence). J gave up 1 base and V 5 bases, and 6 bases lay outside the gene matches. Here the CDR3 reads CASSTPGTSGGTDTQYF. The CDR3 nucleotides read TGTGCCAGCAGCACCCCGGGGACTAGCGGGGGCACAGATACGCAGTATTTT.

This rearrangement joins TRBV5-1 to TRBJ1-1; tentatively, D is TRBD1 (6 bases). The CDR3 length is 14 residues. V dropped 5 bases and J dropped 1 base, with 12 bases sitting between them. Germline values: CDR1 SGHRS, CDR2 YFSETQ. In DNA, the CDR3 is TGCGCCAGCAGGCCGGGGGCGACGAACACTGAAGCTTTCTTT. Its protein product is CASRPGATNTEAFF.

This clonotype was recorded at least ten times. This chain uses TRBV28 with TRBJ1-2; 10 nucleotides line up with TRBD1. Trimming cost V 5 bases and J 3 bases; bases outside gene matches: 9. The CDR3 is 16 residues long. The germline CDR1 and CDR2 sequences are MDHEN and SYDVKM. The CDR3 DNA follows: TGTGCCAGCAGTCCTGATTCCGGGACAGGGGACTATGGCTACACCTTC. Translated: CASSPDSGTGDYGYTF.

The rearrangement uses TRBV4-3 and TRBJ2-7; 7 bases line up with TRBD1. The CDR3 sequence is 15 residues long. V lost 2 bases and J lost 4; bases outside the gene matches: 8. Per the germline V gene, CDR1 is LGHNA and CDR2 is YSLEER. The CDR3 is CASSQQTTGPYEQYF. In DNA, the CDR3 is TGCGCCAGCAGCCAACAAACGACAGGGCCGTACGAGCAGTACTTC.

V is TRBV12-5 and J is TRBJ2-5, with D possibly being TRBD1 or TRBD2 (6 bases each). The CDR3 runs to 13 residues. Germline-derived CDR1 and CDR2 are LGHNT and FRNRAP. V was cut by 3 bases and J by 5 bases, with 10 bases left in between. Here the CDR3 DNA reads TGTGCTAGTGGTTTAGGGGGGATGGAGACCCAGTACTTC. Protein: CASGLGGMETQYF.

The V gene is TRBV5-4, the J gene TRBJ1-2; 7 bases are a match to TRBD1. The germline V gene encodes CDR1 SGHNT and CDR2 YYREEE (reference sequence). This CDR3 is built from 15 residues. V lost 4 bases, J lost 6 bases, and 12 bases stayed unmatched. DNA for the CDR3: TGTGCCAGCAGCCTGAATACAGGGGTACCTCATGGCTACACCTTC. This encodes CASSLNTGVPHGYTF.

Turning to this clonotype: This may arise from a read error, as a much more abundant clone is one base away. The V gene is TRBV7-2, the J gene TRBJ2-7; 9 nucleotides line up with TRBD1. Germline values: CDR1 SGHTA, CDR2 FQGNSA. The CDR3 loop spans 15 amino acids. The DNA of the CDR3 is TGTGCCAGCAGCTCAGGGCCGGGACAGGGAAACGAGGAGTACTTC. It specifies CASSSGPGQGNEEYF.

This clonotype was detected a few times. The rearrangement links TRBV19 to TRBJ1-2; possible D gene TRBD1, 5 bases. This CDR3 comprises 12 residues. CDR1 and CDR2 (germline): LNHDA, SQIVND (reference sequence). The V gene lost 5 bases and the J gene lost 5 bases, with 9 bases spanning the gap. CDR3 DNA sequence: TGTGCCAGTAGTCCGGACACATATGGCTACACCTTC. Translated, it gives CASSPDTYGYTF.

This clonotype turned up a few times. The CDR3 nucleotides are TGTGCCAGCAGCTCCCCCGCGTTTGAGGGACTCAACAATGAGCAGTTCTTC. Its translation is CASSSPAFEGLNNEQFF. The chain links TRBV7-2 to TRBJ2-1; the D gene is possibly TRBD2 (6 bases). Per germline, CDR1 SGHTA and CDR2 FQGNSA. This CDR3 is 17 amino acids long. Between the trimmed V and J ends, which lost 4 bases and 5 bases, there was a span of 21 bases.